This T cell receptor (beta chain) was identified in a study of cytomegalovirus exposure and HLA in healthy donors. Whole-study results and caveats: TCR beta sequences reportedly predicted most subjects' HLA-A and HLA-B alleles accurately.

A multiplex PCR was run with 60 Vbeta primers and 13 Jbeta primers. In the original processing: It was a later analysis that counted approximately 81 million unique TCR beta chains, of which 9 million to 13 million were shared. Sequenced by immunoSEQ multiplex PCR; TCRdb stores in-frame clones only, minus some. Clonal size and the V and J genes are those of that table, whereas D and trimming came from the DNA. The sample holds 130,000 or so clones, nearly 80% seen once. Remarks on this clone: Antigen: not known.

J gave up 4 bases and V 4 bases, and 6 bases lay outside the gene matches. CDR3 length equals 16 residues. In germline, CDR1 is SGHRS, CDR2 YFSETQ. This rearrangement joins TRBV5-1 to TRBJ2-1; 12 nucleotides align to TRBD2. This TCR came from a male donor in good health and CMV-seronegative. The sample consisted of PBMCs. The CDR3 nucleotides read TGCGCCAGCAGCGCCCTGACTAGCGGGGGTTACAATGAGCAGTTCTTC. Protein: CASSALTSGGYNEQFF.